Listed below are T cell receptor beta chains from one sample, sequenced in a study of cytotoxic CD8 clonotypes in ibrutinib-treated CLL. The assay was immunoSEQ multiplex PCR, and TCRdb's table has in-frame clones only and misses some. Here the sample spans roughly 180,000 clones, around 72% being singletons. The source material was PBMCs, sampled after 24 months of ibrutinib treatment. The receptors originated from a human donor with chronic lymphocytic leukemia. The CDR3 runs from the conserved cysteine through the conserved F or W. The order of the fields is V gene, clone size, D gene, J gene, CDR3 DNA, CDR3 protein. The D gene is left open where the match is weak. Clone sizes are given selectively: once, few, many, or a class where the clone is expanded.

V: TRBV5-6
size: .
D: .
J: TRBJ1-5
DNA: TGTGCCAGCACCCTCGGGGCCTCACTTAATCAGCCCCAGCATTTT
CDR3: CASTLGASLNQPQHF

V: TRBV30
size: .
D: TRBD1
J: TRBJ1-2
DNA: TGTGCCTGGAGTATTAGGGGGACAGGGGCTGGCTACACCTTC
CDR3: CAWSIRGTGAGYTF

V: TRBV5-1
size: once
D: TRBD1
J: TRBJ2-1
DNA: TGCGCCAGCAGCTTGGGACAGGGACAGGGTGAGCAGTTCTTC
CDR3: CASSLGQGQGEQFF

V: TRBV13
size: .
D: .
J: TRBJ2-5
DNA: TGTGCCAGCAGTGAAGAGGTATTTCGGCGGACCCAGTACTTC
CDR3: CASSEEVFRRTQYF

V: TRBV9
size: .
D: .
J: TRBJ2-2
DNA: TGTGCCAGCAGCCCTACATGGGGGAACACCGGGGAGCTGTTTTTT
CDR3: CASSPTWGNTGELFF

V: TRBV5-4
size: .
D: TRBD2
J: TRBJ2-1
DNA: TGTGCCAGCAGCTTGGGGGGGCGGCTAGCGGGCGACAATGAGCAGTTCTTC
CDR3: CASSLGGRLAGDNEQFF

V: TRBV4-2
size: .
D: TRBD2
J: TRBJ2-7
DNA: TGTGCCAGCAGCCATAAGACTAGCGGGAGGGGAATCTACGAGCAGTACTTC
CDR3: CASSHKTSGRGIYEQYF

V: TRBV6-1
size: .
D: .
J: TRBJ2-2
DNA: TGTGCCAGCAGTGACGGTCCACGAGACACCGGGGAGCTGTTTTTT
CDR3: CASSDGPRDTGELFF

V: TRBV28
size: .
D: .
J: TRBJ2-5
DNA: TGTGCCAGCAGTTTCCCTACGGGGGCTCCTAACCAAGAGACCCAGTACTTC
CDR3: CASSFPTGAPNQETQYF

V: TRBV4-2
size: .
D: .
J: TRBJ1-2
DNA: TGTGCCAGCAGCCCAGACCCCGCCAGGACCTTCAACTATGGCTACACCTTC
CDR3: CASSPDPARTFNYGYTF

V: TRBV6-1
size: .
D: .
J: TRBJ2-2
DNA: TGTGCCAGCAGTACCCAGACGAACACCGGGGAGCTGTTTTTT
CDR3: CASSTQTNTGELFF

V: TRBV30
size: .
D: .
J: TRBJ2-1
DNA: TGTGCCTGGAGTGTTGGGGTAGCGGAAAATTACAATGAGCAGTTCTTC
CDR3: CAWSVGVAENYNEQFF

V: TRBV14
size: few
D: .
J: TRBJ2-7
DNA: TGTGCCAGCAGCCAAGTTAGCGGTACCTACGAGCAGTACTTC
CDR3: CASSQVSGTYEQYF

V: TRBV7-8
size: .
D: .
J: TRBJ1-1
DNA: TGTGCCAGCAGCTTAGTTCTAGGTTTGAACACTGAAGCTTTCTTT
CDR3: CASSLVLGLNTEAFF

V: TRBV28
size: .
D: .
J: TRBJ2-3
DNA: TGTGCCAGCAGTTTTCGTACCACAGATACGCAGTATTTT
CDR3: CASSFRTTDTQYF

V: TRBV6-6
size: .
D: .
J: TRBJ1-2
DNA: TGTGCCAGCGGGCACTATGGCTACACCTTC
CDR3: CASGHYGYTF

V: TRBV19
size: .
D: .
J: TRBJ2-1
DNA: TGTGCCAGTAGTATGGTGACAGCGTACAATGAGCAGTTCTTC
CDR3: CASSMVTAYNEQFF

V: TRBV5-1
size: .
D: TRBD2
J: TRBJ2-7
DNA: TGCGCCAGCAGCTTCGCGGGAGGAACCTACGAGCAGTACTTC
CDR3: CASSFAGGTYEQYF

V: TRBV2
size: .
D: .
J: TRBJ1-2
DNA: TGTGCCAGCAGTGAGGCGGGCGATGGCTATGGCTACACCTTC
CDR3: CASSEAGDGYGYTF

V: TRBV25-1
size: .
D: .
J: TRBJ2-1
DNA: TGTGCCAGCAGTGTCGCGAATGAGCAGTTCTTC
CDR3: CASSVANEQFF

V: TRBV7-6
size: .
D: .
J: TRBJ2-1
DNA: TGTGCCAGCAGCTTCAGCCTGTCCGGTGATGAGCAGTTCTTC
CDR3: CASSFSLSGDEQFF

V: TRBV6-1
size: .
D: TRBD2
J: TRBJ2-2
DNA: TGTGCCAGCAGTGAAGCTTATAGCGGGAGCTGGGACACCGGGGAGCTGTTTTTT
CDR3: CASSEAYSGSWDTGELFF

V: TRBV7-6
size: .
D: TRBD1
J: TRBJ1-2
DNA: TGTGCCAGCAGCCCACGGACAGGGATTAACTATGGCTACACCTTC
CDR3: CASSPRTGINYGYTF

V: TRBV15
size: .
D: .
J: TRBJ2-2
DNA: TGTGCCACCTCTGTCTTCGGTAACACCGGGGAGCTGTTTTTT
CDR3: CATSVFGNTGELFF

V: TRBV4-1
size: .
D: .
J: TRBJ2-1
DNA: TGCGCCAGCAGCCAAGAGGGGGCACTCTACAATGAGCAGTTCTTC
CDR3: CASSQEGALYNEQFF

V: TRBV19
size: .
D: TRBD2
J: TRBJ2-2
DNA: TGTGCCAGTAGTAGTCTGGGACTAGCGGGAGTCTACGGGGAGCTGTTTTTT
CDR3: CASSSLGLAGVYGELFF

V: TRBV28
size: .
D: .
J: TRBJ1-1
DNA: TGTGCCAGCAATTGGGGATACACTGAAGCTTTCTTT
CDR3: CASNWGYTEAFF

V: TRBV5-1
size: .
D: .
J: TRBJ2-1
DNA: TGCGCCAGCAGCCCCAGCAGCGAACCTACGGGTGAGCAGTTCTTC
CDR3: CASSPSSEPTGEQFF

V: TRBV4-1
size: .
D: .
J: TRBJ1-1
DNA: TGCGCCAGCAGCCAAGAGGTAGGGAGGGGCTGGGGAACTGAAGCTTTCTTT
CDR3: CASSQEVGRGWGTEAFF

V: TRBV7-2
size: .
D: .
J: TRBJ2-4
DNA: TGTGCCAGCGGAATACAGGGAGGCAAAAACATTCAGTACTTC
CDR3: CASGIQGGKNIQYF

V: TRBV11-2
size: few
D: .
J: TRBJ2-7
DNA: TGTGCCAGCAGCTTATTTCACCAGGCACGAGAGCAGTACTTC
CDR3: CASSLFHQAREQYF

V: TRBV4-2
size: .
D: .
J: TRBJ2-7
DNA: TGTGCCAGCAGCCAAGAATGGAGCCACTACGAGCAGTACTTC
CDR3: CASSQEWSHYEQYF

V: TRBV7-8
size: .
D: .
J: TRBJ1-3
DNA: TGTGCCAGCAGCTTTTCGGGAAACACCATATATTTT
CDR3: CASSFSGNTIYF

V: TRBV7-9
size: .
D: .
J: TRBJ2-7
DNA: TGTGCCAGCAGCTTAGCTGGTACAGGGCGCTACGAGCAGTACTTC
CDR3: CASSLAGTGRYEQYF

V: TRBV11-2
size: .
D: .
J: TRBJ2-2
DNA: TGTGCCAGCAGCTTAGCGTCAGGGTGGACCGGGGAGCTGTTTTTT
CDR3: CASSLASGWTGELFF